A selection of T cell receptor beta chains follows, all from one sample in a study of T cells after yellow fever vaccination. TCRdb reanalysed the 5' RACE reads using MiXCR and keeps one entry per CDR3 protein. The profile shows some 400,000 distinct CDR3 sequences, 6.2% of them singletons. The starting material was PBMCs, obtained 5 days after the yellow fever booster vaccination. The receptors originated from a man younger than 40 who received the YFV17D yellow fever vaccine. The CDR3 runs from the conserved cysteine through the conserved F or W. A D gene is named only where the DNA matches it firmly. Expanded clones get a size class; other rows say once, few or many, or leave the size out.

D gene: TRBD2; J gene: TRBJ2-3; V gene: TRBV7-8; clone size: many; CDR3 DNA: TGTGCCAGCAGCCCCCACTGGGAGGGGCTTTCCCGCACAGATACGCAGTATTTT; CDR3 protein: CASSPHWEGLSRTDTQYF
D gene: TRBD2; J gene: TRBJ2-3; V gene: TRBV7-3; clone size: NA; CDR3 DNA: TGTGCCAGCAGATTAGGGTTCGGGCTAGCGGGAGGGCCAAATACGCAGTATTTT; CDR3 protein: CASRLGFGLAGGPNTQYF
D gene: NA; J gene: TRBJ2-3; V gene: TRBV24-1; clone size: few; CDR3 DNA: TGTGCCACCAGTGATTCTTCAGATACGCAGTATTTT; CDR3 protein: CATSDSSDTQYF
D gene: NA; J gene: TRBJ1-1; V gene: TRBV6-1; clone size: few; CDR3 DNA: TGTGCCAGCAGTCTTCAGGGAATAGCGAACACTGAAGCTTTCTTT; CDR3 protein: CASSLQGIANTEAFF
D gene: NA; J gene: TRBJ2-5; V gene: TRBV27; clone size: few; CDR3 DNA: TGTGCCAGCAGTTTAGACGGACGACAAGAGACCCAGTACTTC; CDR3 protein: CASSLDGRQETQYF
D gene: TRBD2; J gene: TRBJ2-1; V gene: TRBV5-6; clone size: many; CDR3 DNA: TGTGCCAGCAGCTTGTTGGGTAGCGGGAGTGCTGAGCAGTTCTTC; CDR3 protein: CASSLLGSGSAEQFF
D gene: NA; J gene: TRBJ2-1; V gene: TRBV5-4; clone size: many; CDR3 DNA: TGTGCCAGCAGCTTGTCTTATGCGAGCGAGCAGTTCTTC; CDR3 protein: CASSLSYASEQFF
D gene: TRBD2; J gene: TRBJ2-5; V gene: TRBV3-1; clone size: few; CDR3 DNA: TGTGCCAGCAGCCGGACAACTAGCGGTCGAAAGTACCAAGAGACCCAGTACTTC; CDR3 protein: CASSRTTSGRKYQETQYF
D gene: NA; J gene: TRBJ1-1; V gene: TRBV27; clone size: few; CDR3 DNA: TGTGCCAGCAGATACAGGGCAAACACTGAAGCTTTCTTT; CDR3 protein: CASRYRANTEAFF
D gene: TRBD1; J gene: TRBJ2-7; V gene: TRBV7-2; clone size: many; CDR3 DNA: TGTGCCAGCAGCTCGACAGGGGGGTACGGCTACGAGCAGTACTTC; CDR3 protein: CASSSTGGYGYEQYF
D gene: NA; J gene: TRBJ2-7; V gene: TRBV4-3; clone size: NA; CDR3 DNA: TGCGCCAGCAGCCAAGAAGTGGACTTGAGATCTAGCCACGAGCAGTACTTC; CDR3 protein: CASSQEVDLRSSHEQYF
D gene: TRBD2; J gene: TRBJ2-5; V gene: TRBV4-1; clone size: many; CDR3 DNA: TGCGCCAGCAGCCATAGGTGGATTCCCGGGACTAGCGGGGCGCAAGAGACCCAGTACTTC; CDR3 protein: CASSHRWIPGTSGAQETQYF
D gene: NA; J gene: TRBJ2-6; V gene: TRBV15; clone size: few; CDR3 DNA: TGTTGCGCACCTCAAAGGGTGTTTGGGGCCAACGTCCTGACTTTC; CDR3 protein: CCAPQRVFGANVLTF
D gene: TRBD2; J gene: TRBJ2-3; V gene: TRBV6-5; clone size: few; CDR3 DNA: TGTGCCAGCAGGACGGGGGGATATACGCAGTATTTT; CDR3 protein: CASRTGGYTQYF
D gene: TRBD1; J gene: TRBJ1-6; V gene: TRBV5-1; clone size: NA; CDR3 DNA: TGCGCCAGCAGCCTTGGGGACAGGGAAAATTCACCCCTCCACTTT; CDR3 protein: CASSLGDRENSPLHF
D gene: NA; J gene: TRBJ1-5; V gene: TRBV28; clone size: many; CDR3 DNA: TGTGCCAGCAGTCTTGGGGGGAACGGCAATCAGCCCCAGCATTTT; CDR3 protein: CASSLGGNGNQPQHF
D gene: NA; J gene: TRBJ2-5; V gene: TRBV25-1; clone size: many; CDR3 DNA: TGTGCCAGCAGTGAAGCCAGGGGGGGATCGGAGACCCAGTACTTC; CDR3 protein: CASSEARGGSETQYF
D gene: NA; J gene: TRBJ1-5; V gene: TRBV20-1; clone size: many; CDR3 DNA: TGCAGTGCTAGAGATCCCGCAGGGCGGAGAGGCAATCAGCCCCAGCATTTT; CDR3 protein: CSARDPAGRRGNQPQHF
D gene: TRBD2; J gene: TRBJ2-1; V gene: TRBV20-1; clone size: few; CDR3 DNA: TGCAGTGCTAGAGTGACTAGCGGGACACGTGAGCAGTTCTTC; CDR3 protein: CSARVTSGTREQFF
D gene: TRBD1; J gene: TRBJ2-7; V gene: TRBV27; clone size: many; CDR3 DNA: TGTGCCAGCGCGAGGGGACAGCAGGGCTGGTACGAGCAGTACTTC; CDR3 protein: CASARGQQGWYEQYF
D gene: NA; J gene: TRBJ2-5; V gene: TRBV7-6; clone size: NA; CDR3 DNA: TGTGCCAGCAGCATGGCCGGGGAGACCCAGTACTTC; CDR3 protein: CASSMAGETQYF
D gene: TRBD2; J gene: TRBJ2-1; V gene: TRBV6-6; clone size: NA; CDR3 DNA: TGTGCCAGTAATATAGCGGGAGAATTGGAGCAGTTCTTC; CDR3 protein: CASNIAGELEQFF
D gene: TRBD2; J gene: TRBJ2-5; V gene: TRBV5-1; clone size: many; CDR3 DNA: TGCGCCAGCAGCTTGGTAATGACTAGCGGACAAGAGACCCAGTACTTC; CDR3 protein: CASSLVMTSGQETQYF
D gene: NA; J gene: TRBJ2-1; V gene: TRBV11-2; clone size: NA; CDR3 DNA: TGTGCCAGCGGAGGGGGCGCAGGAGTCTATGAGCAGTTCTTC; CDR3 protein: CASGGGAGVYEQFF
D gene: NA; J gene: TRBJ2-3; V gene: TRBV5-6; clone size: many; CDR3 DNA: TGTGCCAACCCAAACACAGATACGCAGTATTTT; CDR3 protein: CANPNTDTQYF
D gene: NA; J gene: TRBJ2-3; V gene: TRBV11-2; clone size: few; CDR3 DNA: TGTGCCAGCAGCCCTCTTATTCAGGATACGCAGTATTTT; CDR3 protein: CASSPLIQDTQYF
D gene: NA; J gene: TRBJ2-5; V gene: TRBV9; clone size: NA; CDR3 DNA: TGTGCCAGCAGCGTAGGGTGGGATAAGACCCAGTACTTC; CDR3 protein: CASSVGWDKTQYF
D gene: TRBD2; J gene: TRBJ2-1; V gene: TRBV7-9; clone size: NA; CDR3 DNA: TGTGCCAGCAGCTTTCCCCGGGAGGCCTATGAGCAGTTCTTC; CDR3 protein: CASSFPREAYEQFF
D gene: NA; J gene: TRBJ1-4; V gene: TRBV6-5; clone size: many; CDR3 DNA: TGTGCCAGCAAGAGTCGTCACGTTAATGAAAAACTGTTTTTT; CDR3 protein: CASKSRHVNEKLFF
D gene: NA; J gene: TRBJ2-4; V gene: TRBV4-3; clone size: few; CDR3 DNA: TGCGCCAGCAGCCAAGAAGCAGGCGGGCTAGCCAAAAACATTCAGTACTTC; CDR3 protein: CASSQEAGGLAKNIQYF
D gene: NA; J gene: TRBJ1-1; V gene: TRBV29-1; clone size: NA; CDR3 DNA: TGCAGCGTTGCAAAGAGGCAGGTCAACACTGAAGCTTTCTTT; CDR3 protein: CSVAKRQVNTEAFF
D gene: NA; J gene: TRBJ2-3; V gene: TRBV27; clone size: few; CDR3 DNA: TGTGCCAGCAGTTCATACCAGACAGATACGCAGTATTTT; CDR3 protein: CASSSYQTDTQYF
D gene: TRBD1; J gene: TRBJ2-7; V gene: TRBV6-4; clone size: few; CDR3 DNA: TGTGCCAGCGGGGGACAGGGAGTAGTCTACGAGCAGTACTTC; CDR3 protein: CASGGQGVVYEQYF
D gene: NA; J gene: TRBJ2-5; V gene: TRBV7-9; clone size: NA; CDR3 DNA: TGTGCCAGCAGCTTAAGAAGGGGGGGGAGAGAGACCCAGTACTTC; CDR3 protein: CASSLRRGGRETQYF
D gene: NA; J gene: TRBJ2-1; V gene: TRBV5-1; clone size: few; CDR3 DNA: TGCGCCAGCAGCTTGACAGCAACACGATACAATGAGCAGTTCTTC; CDR3 protein: CASSLTATRYNEQFF
D gene: TRBD1; J gene: TRBJ2-7; V gene: TRBV28; clone size: few; CDR3 DNA: TGTGCCAGCAGTTTATCCTCACAGGGGCGGAACGAGCAGTACTTC; CDR3 protein: CASSLSSQGRNEQYF
D gene: NA; J gene: TRBJ1-6; V gene: TRBV7-6; clone size: NA; CDR3 DNA: TGTGCCAGCAGCTTAGGTCACGGGTCCTATAATTCACCCCTCCACTTT; CDR3 protein: CASSLGHGSYNSPLHF
D gene: NA; J gene: TRBJ2-5; V gene: TRBV20-1; clone size: many; CDR3 DNA: TGCAGTGCTAGAGCGGAAACTAGCCGAGAGACCCAGTACTTC; CDR3 protein: CSARAETSRETQYF
D gene: NA; J gene: TRBJ2-5; V gene: TRBV6-2/TRBV6-3; clone size: few; CDR3 DNA: TGTGCCAGCAGTTACTTTGGCGGGGAGACCCAGTACTTC; CDR3 protein: CASSYFGGETQYF
D gene: NA; J gene: TRBJ2-2; V gene: TRBV12-3/TRBV12-4; clone size: many; CDR3 DNA: TGTGCCAGCAGTTTACGGGGAGACACCGGGGAGCTGTTTTTT; CDR3 protein: CASSLRGDTGELFF
D gene: NA; J gene: TRBJ1-2; V gene: TRBV3-1; clone size: many; CDR3 DNA: TGTGCCAGCAGCCAAGATGGTTTCAGGGGCGGCTACACCTTC; CDR3 protein: CASSQDGFRGGYTF
D gene: NA; J gene: TRBJ2-7; V gene: TRBV5-5; clone size: few; CDR3 DNA: TGTGCCAGCAGCGACGTGGGTTTCGAGCAGTACTTC; CDR3 protein: CASSDVGFEQYF
D gene: NA; J gene: TRBJ1-1; V gene: TRBV6-5; clone size: few; CDR3 DNA: TGTGCCAGCAGTTACGGGGGCGGACGGAACACTGAAGCTTTCTTT; CDR3 protein: CASSYGGGRNTEAFF
D gene: TRBD2; J gene: TRBJ2-1; V gene: TRBV28; clone size: few; CDR3 DNA: TGTGCCAGCAGGATAGCGGGAGGGAACAATGAGCAGTTCTTC; CDR3 protein: CASRIAGGNNEQFF
D gene: TRBD2; J gene: TRBJ2-1; V gene: TRBV30; clone size: few; CDR3 DNA: TGTGCCTGCGCGGGACTAGCTGACAATGAGCAGTTCTTC; CDR3 protein: CACAGLADNEQFF
D gene: NA; J gene: TRBJ2-3; V gene: TRBV6-5; clone size: many; CDR3 DNA: TGTGCCAGCGCTACCCCGGGGGATACGCAGTATTTT; CDR3 protein: CASATPGDTQYF
D gene: TRBD2; J gene: TRBJ2-1; V gene: TRBV20-1; clone size: many; CDR3 DNA: TGCAGTGCTCGGGAGCGGGGAGAGCAGTTCTTC; CDR3 protein: CSARERGEQFF
D gene: NA; J gene: TRBJ1-2; V gene: TRBV20-1; clone size: many; CDR3 DNA: TGCAGTGCTATAGGTGGGGTCTATGGCTACACCTTC; CDR3 protein: CSAIGGVYGYTF
D gene: NA; J gene: TRBJ2-5; V gene: TRBV28; clone size: NA; CDR3 DNA: TGTGCCAGCAGTTACGTGGGGGAGACCCAGTACTTC; CDR3 protein: CASSYVGETQYF
D gene: NA; J gene: TRBJ1-5; V gene: TRBV7-2; clone size: few; CDR3 DNA: TGTGCCAGCAGCTCCCCGTATAGCAATCAGCCCCAGCATTTT; CDR3 protein: CASSSPYSNQPQHF
D gene: TRBD2; J gene: TRBJ2-1; V gene: TRBV20-1; clone size: many; CDR3 DNA: TGCAGTGCTAGTGCAACTAGCGGTGTGGGTGAGCAGTTCTTC; CDR3 protein: CSASATSGVGEQFF
D gene: NA; J gene: TRBJ1-2; V gene: TRBV7-2; clone size: many; CDR3 DNA: TGTGCCAGCACCCTGTCCACAGGCAACTATGGCTACACCTTC; CDR3 protein: CASTLSTGNYGYTF
D gene: NA; J gene: TRBJ2-7; V gene: TRBV5-4; clone size: NA; CDR3 DNA: TGTGCCAGCAGCTTGGGGGGCTTTGGCTTTGTCGGTTACGAGCAGTACTTC; CDR3 protein: CASSLGGFGFVGYEQYF
D gene: NA; J gene: TRBJ2-1; V gene: TRBV3-1; clone size: few; CDR3 DNA: TGTGCCAGCAGCCAGGAATCCCTGTTCTTC; CDR3 protein: CASSQESLFF
D gene: TRBD1; J gene: TRBJ2-7; V gene: TRBV11-1; clone size: NA; CDR3 DNA: TGTGCCAGCAGCTCCCGACAGGGGCGGATGTACTTC; CDR3 protein: CASSSRQGRMYF
D gene: TRBD2; J gene: TRBJ2-3; V gene: TRBV25-1; clone size: NA; CDR3 DNA: TGTGCCAGCAGTGAATTGGGGACTAGCGGGGAAGAAGATACGCAGTATTTT; CDR3 protein: CASSELGTSGEEDTQYF
D gene: TRBD1; J gene: TRBJ1-1; V gene: TRBV10-3; clone size: NA; CDR3 DNA: TGTGCCATCAGTTCTCAGGGGGAGAACACTGAAGCTTTCTTT; CDR3 protein: CAISSQGENTEAFF
D gene: NA; J gene: TRBJ1-2; V gene: TRBV3-1; clone size: NA; CDR3 DNA: TGTGCCGCTGGGGCTGGAGTTGGCTACACCTTC; CDR3 protein: CAAGAGVGYTF